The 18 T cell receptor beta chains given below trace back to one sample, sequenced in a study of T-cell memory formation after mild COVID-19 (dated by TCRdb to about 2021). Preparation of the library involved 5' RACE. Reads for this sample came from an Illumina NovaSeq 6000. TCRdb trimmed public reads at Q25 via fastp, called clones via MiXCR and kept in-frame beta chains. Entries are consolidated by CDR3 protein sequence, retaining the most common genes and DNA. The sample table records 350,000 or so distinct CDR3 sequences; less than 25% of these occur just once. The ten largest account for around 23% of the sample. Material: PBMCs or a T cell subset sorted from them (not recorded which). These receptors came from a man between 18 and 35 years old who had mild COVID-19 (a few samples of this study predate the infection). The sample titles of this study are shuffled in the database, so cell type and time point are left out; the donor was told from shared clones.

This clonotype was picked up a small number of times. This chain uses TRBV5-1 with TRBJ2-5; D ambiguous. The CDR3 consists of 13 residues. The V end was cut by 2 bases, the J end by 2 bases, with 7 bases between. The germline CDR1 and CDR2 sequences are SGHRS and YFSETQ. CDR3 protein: CASSFETQETQYF. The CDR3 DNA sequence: TGCGCCAGCAGCTTCGAGACACAAGAGACCCAGTACTTC. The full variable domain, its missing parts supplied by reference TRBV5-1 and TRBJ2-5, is KAGVTQTPRYLIKTRGQQVTLSCSPISGHRSVSWYQQTPGQGLQFLFEYFSETQRNKGNFPGRFSGRQFSNSRSEMNVSTLELGDSALYLCASSFETQETQYFGPGTRLLVL.

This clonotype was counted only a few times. This chain's CDR3 is CSAEDRDYEQYF. DNA of the CDR3: TGCAGTGCCGAGGACAGGGACTACGAGCAGTACTTC. This chain uses TRBV20-1 with TRBJ2-7; 8 bases agree with TRBD1. The CDR3 is 12 residues long. Trimming took 6 bases from V and 3 from J; bases not matched to a gene: 4. Per the germline V gene, CDR1 is DFQATT and CDR2 is SNEGSKA (reference sequence).

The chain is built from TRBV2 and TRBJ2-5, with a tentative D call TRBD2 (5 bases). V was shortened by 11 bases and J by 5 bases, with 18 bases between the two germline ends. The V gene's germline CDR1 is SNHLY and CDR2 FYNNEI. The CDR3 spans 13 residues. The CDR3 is CAASRDLGETQYF. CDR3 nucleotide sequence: TGTGCCGCCTCCCGGGATTTGGGGGAGACCCAGTACTTC.

In nucleotides, the CDR3 is TGTGCCAGCAGTTACACCCGAAGGGACGGGGATTCACCCCTCCACTTT. Encoded protein: CASSYTRRDGDSPLHF. V is TRBV6-2 or TRBV6-3 and J is TRBJ1-6; weak D call: TRBD1 (5 bases). Germline CDR1 and CDR2: MNHEY and SVGEGT. The CDR3 is made up of 16 amino acids. Trimming cost V 2 bases and J 8 bases, with 16 bases left between them.

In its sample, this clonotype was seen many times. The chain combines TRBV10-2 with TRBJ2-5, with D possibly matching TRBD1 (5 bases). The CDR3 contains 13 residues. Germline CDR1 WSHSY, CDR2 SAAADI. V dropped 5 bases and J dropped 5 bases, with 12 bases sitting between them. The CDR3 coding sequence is TGCGCCAGCAGTTCCGACAGTAGGGAGACCCAGTACTTC. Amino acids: CASSSDSRETQYF.

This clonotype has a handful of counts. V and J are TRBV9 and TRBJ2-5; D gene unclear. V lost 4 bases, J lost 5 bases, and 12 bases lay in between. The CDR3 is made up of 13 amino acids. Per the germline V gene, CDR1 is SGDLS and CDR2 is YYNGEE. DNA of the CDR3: TGTGCCAGCAGCCGGACCGTAAGGGAGACCCAGTACTTC. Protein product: CASSRTVRETQYF. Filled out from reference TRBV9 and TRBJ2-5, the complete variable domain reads DSGVTQTPKHLITATGQRVTLRCSPRSGDLSVYWYQQSLDQGLQFLIQYYNGEERAKGNILERFSAQQFPDLHSELNLSSLELGDSALYFCASSRTVRETQYFGPGTRLLVL.

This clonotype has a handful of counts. The CDR3 protein is CASSSTGRQAHNEQFF. In nucleotides, the CDR3 is TGCGCCAGCAGCTCAACAGGGAGACAGGCTCACAATGAGCAGTTCTTC. The chain combines TRBV5-1 with TRBJ2-1; D possibly corresponds to TRBD1 (6 bases). Germline CDR1 SGHRS, CDR2 YFSETQ. V was cut by 3 bases and J by 5 bases, with 18 bases left in between. This CDR3 is built from 16 residues.

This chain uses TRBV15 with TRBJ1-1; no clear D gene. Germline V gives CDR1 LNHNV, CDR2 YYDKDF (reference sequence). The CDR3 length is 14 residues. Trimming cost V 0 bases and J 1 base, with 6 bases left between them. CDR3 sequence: CATSRDRENTEAFF. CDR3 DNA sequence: TGTGCCACCAGCAGAGATAGGGAGAACACTGAAGCTTTCTTT. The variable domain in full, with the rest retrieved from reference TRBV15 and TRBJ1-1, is DAMVIQNPRYQVTQFGKPVTLSCSQTLNHNVMYWYQQKSSQAPKLLFHYYDKDFNNEADTPDNFQSRRPNTSFCFLDIRSPGLGDTAMYLCATSRDRENTEAFFGQGTRLTVV.

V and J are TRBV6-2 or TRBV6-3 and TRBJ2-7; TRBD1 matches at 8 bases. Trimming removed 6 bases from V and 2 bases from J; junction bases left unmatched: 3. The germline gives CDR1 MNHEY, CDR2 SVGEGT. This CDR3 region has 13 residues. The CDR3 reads CASRPTGAYEQYV. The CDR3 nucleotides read TGTGCCAGCAGACCGACAGGGGCCTACGAGCAGTACGTC.

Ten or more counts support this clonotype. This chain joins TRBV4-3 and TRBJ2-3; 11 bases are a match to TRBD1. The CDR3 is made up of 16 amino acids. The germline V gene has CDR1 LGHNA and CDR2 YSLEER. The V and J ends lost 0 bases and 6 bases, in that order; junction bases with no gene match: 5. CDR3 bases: TGCGCCAGCAGCCAAGATCGGACAGGGGGCGCGGATACGCAGTATTTT. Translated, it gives CASSQDRTGGADTQYF.

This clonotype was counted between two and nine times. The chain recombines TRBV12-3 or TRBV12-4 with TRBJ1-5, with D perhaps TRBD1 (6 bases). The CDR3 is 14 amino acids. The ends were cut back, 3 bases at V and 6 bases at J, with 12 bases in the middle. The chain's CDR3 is CASSFQGNTQPQHF. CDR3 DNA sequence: TGTGCCAGCAGTTTCCAGGGGAATACTCAGCCCCAGCATTTT.

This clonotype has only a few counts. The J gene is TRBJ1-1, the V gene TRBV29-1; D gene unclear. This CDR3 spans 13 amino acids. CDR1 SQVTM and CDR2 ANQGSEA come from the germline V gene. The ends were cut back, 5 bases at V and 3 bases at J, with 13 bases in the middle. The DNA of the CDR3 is TGCAGCGTTAACGGGGTGGGTGACACTGAAGCTTTCTTT. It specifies CSVNGVGDTEAFF.

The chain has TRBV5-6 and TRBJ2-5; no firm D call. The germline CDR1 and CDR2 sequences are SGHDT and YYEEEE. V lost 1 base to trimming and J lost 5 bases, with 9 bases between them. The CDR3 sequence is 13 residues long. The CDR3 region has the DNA TGTGCCAGCAGCTTGCTTATCTGGGAGACCCAGTACTTC. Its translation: CASSLLIWETQYF.

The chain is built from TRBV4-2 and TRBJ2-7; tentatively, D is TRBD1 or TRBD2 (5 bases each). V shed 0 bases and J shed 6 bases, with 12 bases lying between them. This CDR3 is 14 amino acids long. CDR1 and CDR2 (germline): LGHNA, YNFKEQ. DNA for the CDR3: TGTGCCAGCAGCCAAGAGTTACGGGGCTTCGAGCAGTACTTC. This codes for CASSQELRGFEQYF.

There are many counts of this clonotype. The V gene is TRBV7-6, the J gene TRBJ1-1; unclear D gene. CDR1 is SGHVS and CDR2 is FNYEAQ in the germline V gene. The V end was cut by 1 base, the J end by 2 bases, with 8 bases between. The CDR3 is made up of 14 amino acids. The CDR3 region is CASSLGGLNTEAFF. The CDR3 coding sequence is TGTGCCAGCAGCTTAGGAGGGCTCAACACTGAAGCTTTCTTT.

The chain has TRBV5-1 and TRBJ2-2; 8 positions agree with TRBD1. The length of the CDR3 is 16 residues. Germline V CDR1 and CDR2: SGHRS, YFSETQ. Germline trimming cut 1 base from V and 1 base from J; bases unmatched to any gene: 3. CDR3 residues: CASSLQDRVNTGELFF. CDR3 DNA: TGCGCCAGCAGCTTGCAGGACAGGGTGAACACCGGGGAGCTGTTTTTT.

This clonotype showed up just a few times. CDR3 bases: TGTGCCAGCAGCCCAAGTCGGCAAATGGGGAATGAGCAGTTCTTC. Its translation is CASSPSRQMGNEQFF. This chain connects TRBV7-2 to TRBJ2-1, with unresolved D. The V and J ends lost 5 bases and 7 bases respectively, with 18 bases between them. Germline V gene data show CDR1 as SGHTA and CDR2 as FQGNSA. The CDR3 is 15 amino acids. Using reference TRBV7-2 and TRBJ2-1 for the parts outside the CDR3, the full variable domain is GAGVSQSPSNKVTEKGKDVELRCDPISGHTALYWYRQSLGQGLEFLIYFQGNSAPDKSGLPSDRFSAERTGGSVSTLTIQRTQQEDSAVYLCASSPSRQMGNEQFFGPGTRLTVL.

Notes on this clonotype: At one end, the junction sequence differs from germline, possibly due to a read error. In DNA, the CDR3 is TGTGCCAGCAGCATAGCAGCAGGGCACGGGGCCAACGTCCTGACTTTC. Protein sequence: CASSIAAGHGANVLTF. The V gene is TRBV7-2, the J gene TRBJ2-6; D might be TRBD1 (5 bases). CDR3 length equals 16 residues. Germline CDR1 SGHTA, CDR2 FQGNSA.